The 11 T cell receptor beta chains presented below share a single source sample, sequenced in a study of neurological immune-mediated disorders. TCRdb used MiXCR to reprocess the 5' RACE reads, holding one entry per CDR3 protein. The sample records approximately 70,000 distinct CDR3 sequences, around 5% being singletons. The sequencing sample was made of PBMCs. The source of these receptors is a woman aged 70-85 years with multiple sclerosis.

V gene TRBV20-1 combines with J gene TRBJ1-2; 8 bases map to TRBD1. Germline-derived CDR1 and CDR2 are DFQATT and SNEGSKA (reference sequence). V dropped 4 bases and J dropped 1; count of bases not matched to a gene: 2. This CDR3 is 13 amino acids long. The CDR3 loop reads CSATTGVNYGYTF. The CDR3 nucleotides are TGCAGTGCTACGACAGGGGTTAACTATGGCTACACCTTC.

The genes are TRBV5-1 and TRBJ1-1; D remains ambiguous. CDR3 length: 14 residues. V was cut by 0 bases and J by 4 bases, with 10 bases left in between. Per the germline V gene, CDR1 is SGHRS and CDR2 is YFSETQ. Written as DNA, the CDR3 is TGCGCCAGCAGCTTGGTCCCGGGTAGCACTGAAGCTTTCTTT. This codes for CASSLVPGSTEAFF. The whole variable domain, remainder taken from reference TRBV5-1 and TRBJ1-1, is KAGVTQTPRYLIKTRGQQVTLSCSPISGHRSVSWYQQTPGQGLQFLFEYFSETQRNKGNFPGRFSGRQFSNSRSEMNVSTLELGDSALYLCASSLVPGSTEAFFGQGTRLTVV.

This clonotype was recorded a few times. This chain links TRBV6-6 with TRBJ2-1, with D hard to call. Germline-derived CDR1 and CDR2 are MNHNY and SVGAGI (reference sequence). Trimming cost V 0 bases and J 5 bases, with 8 bases left between them. The CDR3 contains 14 residues. CDR3 coding DNA: TGTGCCAGCAGTTACTCTCCGAGAGACAATGAGCAGTTCTTC. Its protein is CASSYSPRDNEQFF.

This clonotype was counted ten times or more. In DNA form, the CDR3 reads TGTGCCAGCAGCCAATTGTCCTATGGCTACACCTTC. It codes for CASSQLSYGYTF. This chain joins TRBV3-1 and TRBJ1-2; no clear D gene. V was pared by 2 bases and J by 4 bases, with 5 bases between. CDR1 and CDR2 (germline): LGHDT, YNNKEL (reference sequence). CDR3 size: 12 residues. Combining the CDR3 with reference TRBV3-1 and TRBJ1-2 gives the whole variable domain DTAVSQTPKYLVTQMGNDKSIKCEQNLGHDTMYWYKQDSKKFLKIMFSYNNKELIINETVPNRFSPKSPDKAHLNLHINSLELGDSAVYFCASSQLSYGYTFGSGTRLTVV.

This clonotype was seen repeatedly, ten times or more. The rearrangement links TRBV6-2 or TRBV6-3 to TRBJ1-2, with D unresolved. There are 15 residues in the CDR3. CDR1 and CDR2 from the germline V gene are MNHEY and SVGEGT. Trimming cost V 6 bases and J 0 bases, with 14 bases left between them. The DNA for the CDR3 is TGTGCCAGCAGCTCCGTTGGACGTGCTAACTATGGCTACACCTTC. Its translation is CASSSVGRANYGYTF.

The sample holds many counts of this clonotype. This chain uses TRBV6-5 with TRBJ2-3, with TRBD2 matching 7 bases. Looked up from germline, CDR1 is MNHEY and CDR2 is SVGAGI. After removal of 2 bases from V and 3 bases from J, the junction contained 5 bases not matched to a gene. The CDR3 runs to 15 residues. This chain's CDR3 is CASSYVRGGTDTQYF. CDR3 bases: TGTGCCAGCAGTTACGTAAGGGGAGGGACAGATACGCAGTATTTT.

This clonotype has at least ten counts. The chain combines TRBV11-2 with TRBJ1-1; 9 bases line up with TRBD1. Germline CDR1 SGHAT, CDR2 FQNNGV. The CDR3 covers 12 residues. V gave up 4 bases and J gave up 11 bases; unmatched junction bases: 5. The CDR3 DNA sequence: TGTGCCAGCAGCTCGGACAGGGGCTCGGCTTTCTTT. Its translation is CASSSDRGSAFF.

This clonotype was recorded many times. The genes are TRBV6-2 or TRBV6-3 and TRBJ2-1; D not resolved. This CDR3 spans 14 amino acids. The germline V gene encodes CDR1 MNHEY and CDR2 SVGEGT. Trimming shortened V by 5 bases and J by 4 bases, and 12 bases separated the two germline ends. The CDR3 DNA sequence: TGTGCCAGCAGTGACCGAGACACTTACAATGAGCAGTTCTTC. It translates to CASSDRDTYNEQFF.

Many counts were recorded for this clonotype. V is TRBV20-1 and J is TRBJ2-3; a weak D match, TRBD2 (5 bases). The germline gives CDR1 DFQATT, CDR2 SNEGSKA (reference sequence). V lost 6 bases and J lost 4, with 17 bases in between. This CDR3 has 14 residues. Here the CDR3 reads CSARRMDGADTQYF. CDR3 bases: TGCAGTGCCCGCCGGATGGACGGGGCAGATACGCAGTATTTT.

This clonotype has at least ten counts. The chain joins TRBV7-2 to TRBJ2-1, with 7 nucleotides matching TRBD2. Trimming at V came to 5 bases and at J to 0 bases, leaving 13 bases not matched to a gene. The CDR3 loop spans 18 amino acids. Germline CDR1 is SGHTA and CDR2 is FQGNSA. Written as DNA, the CDR3 is TGTGCCAGCAGCGCCGGGGGACTATCCTATAGCTCCTACAATGAGCAGTTCTTC. Amino acid sequence: CASSAGGLSYSSYNEQFF.

This clonotype was observed many times. This chain connects TRBV3-1 to TRBJ2-5, with 7 bases identical to TRBD1. Germline trimming cut 3 bases from V and 5 bases from J; bases unmatched to any gene: 9. Per the germline V gene, CDR1 is LGHDT and CDR2 is YNNKEL (reference sequence). The CDR3 sequence is 15 residues long. The CDR3 here is CASSHDDRAGETQYF. The CDR3 nucleotides read TGTGCCAGCAGCCACGACGACAGGGCAGGGGAGACCCAGTACTTC.